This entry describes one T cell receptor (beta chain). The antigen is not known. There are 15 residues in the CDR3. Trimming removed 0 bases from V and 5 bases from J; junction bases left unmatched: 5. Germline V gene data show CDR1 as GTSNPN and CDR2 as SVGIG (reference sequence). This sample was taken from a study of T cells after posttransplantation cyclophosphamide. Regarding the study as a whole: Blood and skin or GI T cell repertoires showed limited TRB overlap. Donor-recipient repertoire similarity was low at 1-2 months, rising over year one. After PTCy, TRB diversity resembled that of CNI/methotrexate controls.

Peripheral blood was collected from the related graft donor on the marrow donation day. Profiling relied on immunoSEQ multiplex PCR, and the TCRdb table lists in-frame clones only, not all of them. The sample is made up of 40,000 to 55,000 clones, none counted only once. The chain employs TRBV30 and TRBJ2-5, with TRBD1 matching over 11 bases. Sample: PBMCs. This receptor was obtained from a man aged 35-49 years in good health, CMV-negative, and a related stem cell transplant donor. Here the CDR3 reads CAWSVGTGGIETQYF. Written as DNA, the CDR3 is TGTGCCTGGAGTGTAGGGACAGGGGGGATTGAGACCCAGTACTTC.